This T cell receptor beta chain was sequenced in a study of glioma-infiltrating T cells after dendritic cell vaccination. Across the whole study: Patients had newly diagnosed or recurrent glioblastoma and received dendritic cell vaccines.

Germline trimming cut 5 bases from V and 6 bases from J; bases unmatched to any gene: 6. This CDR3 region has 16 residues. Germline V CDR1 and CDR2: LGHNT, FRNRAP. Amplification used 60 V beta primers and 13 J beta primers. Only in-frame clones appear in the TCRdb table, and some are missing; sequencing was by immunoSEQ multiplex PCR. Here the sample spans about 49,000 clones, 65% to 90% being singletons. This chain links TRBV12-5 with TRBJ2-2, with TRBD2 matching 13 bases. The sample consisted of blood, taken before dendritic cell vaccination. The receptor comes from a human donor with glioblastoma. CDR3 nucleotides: TGTGCTAGTGGTCTATTGACTAGCGGGGGGTCCGGGGAGCTGTTTTTT. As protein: CASGLLTSGGSGELFF.